The present entry profiles one T cell receptor beta chain with its context. The sample is drawn from a study of blood T cell repertoires in COVID-19. Study overall: Italy, Spain and the United States were the sources of the convalescent and acute COVID-19 samples. Sources were T cells, B-cell-depleted T cells, or PBMCs; the material itself was cDNA or gDNA.

Germline lookup yields CDR1 SGHNT and CDR2 YYREEE (reference sequence). The J segment lost 7 bases and the V segment lost 4 bases, leaving 10 bases of the junction unmatched. This CDR3 has 16 residues. In the source study's methods: It was from reference gene primer amplification that nucleated cell counts were estimated. Produced via immunoSEQ multiplex PCR; TCRdb's table is partial and in-frame only. V and J calls and clone size follow that table, whereas D and trimming were derived from the DNA. The sample lists about 130,000 clones, roughly 91% occurring once. The clonotype originates from a man aged 50 or older with active or convalescent COVID-19. V and J are TRBV5-4 and TRBJ1-6, with 8 bases that match TRBD1. Sequencing was performed on peripheral blood. CDR3 coding DNA: TGTGCCAGCAGCCCGGGGACAGGCGGGGAGAATTCACCCCTCCACTTT. Protein: CASSPGTGGENSPLHF.